The sequence of this TCR beta chain was determined in a study of human T cells and chemical hapten exposure. Overall study: During the roughly 25-week study period, patients had diphenylcyclopropenone applied to the scalp every week. Findings of the study overall: Expanded TCRs created a significantly greater count of big CDR3 similarity clusters than controls did.

About this clonotype: No antigen is known for it.

Separate cDNA molecules received unique molecular identifiers, which the library attached to them. TCRdb used MiXCR to reprocess the RACE reads, holding one entry per CDR3 protein. This sample has some 150,000 distinct CDR3 sequences, with about 12% found just once. V was trimmed by 1 base and J by 0 bases, leaving 3 bases between them. Germline V lookup: CDR1 LGHDT, CDR2 YNNKEL (reference sequence). The CDR3 runs to 13 residues. Time point in this sample: patch test 2, 6 weeks after DPC sensitization. Treatment reported: therapeutic diphenylcyclopropenone sensitization with weekly scalp DPC. The sample was whole blood, taken in connection with sensitization to the hapten diphenylcyclopropenone (DPC). The chain carries TRBV3-1 and TRBJ1-2, with D hard to call. This clonotype was obtained from a woman between 45 and 65 years old with alopecia areata. Some clones in this sample may be carry-over from other donors' samples. The CDR3 DNA is TGTGCCAGCAGCCAAGGTACTAACTATGGCTACACCTTC. The encoded protein is CASSQGTNYGYTF.